This T cell receptor beta chain was sequenced during a study of blood T cell repertoires in COVID-19. The study drew participants aged about 18 to 89 years from some 25 US areas. Germline V gene sequence: CDR1 SGHRS, CDR2 YFSETQ. V shed 4 bases, J shed 2 bases, and the junction held 10 bases outside the gene matches. The CDR3 covers 17 residues. In the authors' workflow: Reference gene primer amplification yielded estimated nucleated cell counts. Sequencing was performed with immunoSEQ multiplex PCR; in TCRdb, only in-frame clones are kept and a portion is missing. V and J calls and clone size are given by that table; D and trimming were obtained from the DNA. The sample holds 200,000 to 250,000 clones, about four fifths seen once.

The chain has TRBV5-1 and TRBJ2-5, with TRBD2 matching over 11 bases. This receptor was taken from a woman aged 50 to 65 who had been exposed to COVID-19. Sequences were obtained from PBMCs or T cells enriched from blood (not recorded which). The CDR3, as DNA: TGCGCCAGCAGCCCCACTAGCGGGGGTTGGATTCAAGAGACCCAGTACTTC. Residues: CASSPTSGGWIQETQYF.